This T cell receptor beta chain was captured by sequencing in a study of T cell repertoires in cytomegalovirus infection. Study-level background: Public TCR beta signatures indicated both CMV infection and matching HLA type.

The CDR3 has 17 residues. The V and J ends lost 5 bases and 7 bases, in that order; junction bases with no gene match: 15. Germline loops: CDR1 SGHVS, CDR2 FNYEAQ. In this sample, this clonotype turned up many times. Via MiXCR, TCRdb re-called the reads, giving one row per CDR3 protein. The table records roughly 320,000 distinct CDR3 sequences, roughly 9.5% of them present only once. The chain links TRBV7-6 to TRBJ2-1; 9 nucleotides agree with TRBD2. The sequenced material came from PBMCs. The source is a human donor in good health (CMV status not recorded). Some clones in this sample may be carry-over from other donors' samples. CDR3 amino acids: CASSRWPRGGRANEQFF. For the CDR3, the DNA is TGTGCCAGCAGCCGTTGGCCCCGGGGCGGGAGGGCGAATGAGCAGTTCTTC.